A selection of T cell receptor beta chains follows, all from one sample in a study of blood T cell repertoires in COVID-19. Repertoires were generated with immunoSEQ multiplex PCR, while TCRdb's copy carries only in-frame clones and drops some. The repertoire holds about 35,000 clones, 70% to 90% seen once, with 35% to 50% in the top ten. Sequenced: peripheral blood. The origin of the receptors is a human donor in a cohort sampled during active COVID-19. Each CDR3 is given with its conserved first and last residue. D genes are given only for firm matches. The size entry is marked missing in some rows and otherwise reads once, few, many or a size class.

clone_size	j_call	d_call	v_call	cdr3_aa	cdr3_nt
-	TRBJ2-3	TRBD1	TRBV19	CASSIRGQGADTQYF	TGTGCCAGTAGTATCCGGGGACAGGGGGCAGATACGCAGTATTTT
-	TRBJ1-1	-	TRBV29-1	CSVYDTPVTEAFF	TGCAGCGTTTATGACACCCCGGTCACTGAAGCTTTCTTT
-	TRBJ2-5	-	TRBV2	CASSDGGKETQYF	TGTGCCAGCAGTGATGGAGGGAAAGAGACCCAGTACTTC
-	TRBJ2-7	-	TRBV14	CASSQLVRGSYEQYF	TGTGCCAGCAGCCAGCTTGTTAGGGGATCTTACGAGCAGTACTTC
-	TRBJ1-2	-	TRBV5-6	CASSWEGNYGYTF	TGTGCCAGCAGCTGGGAGGGAAACTATGGCTACACCTTC
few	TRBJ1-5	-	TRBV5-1	CASSLLPGSNQPQHF	TGCGCCAGCAGCCTGCTCCCAGGGAGCAATCAGCCCCAGCATTTT
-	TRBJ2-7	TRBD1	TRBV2	CASKRTGDEQYF	TGTGCCAGCAAGCGGACAGGGGACGAGCAGTACTTC
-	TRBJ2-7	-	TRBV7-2	CASSLARGENEQYF	TGTGCCAGCAGCTTAGCCAGGGGGGAAAACGAGCAGTACTTC
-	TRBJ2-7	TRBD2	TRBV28	CASSLAAGGRNEQYF	TGTGCCAGCAGTTTAGCGGCGGGGGGCCGTAACGAGCAGTACTTC
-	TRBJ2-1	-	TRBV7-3	CASSLNSGEQFF	TGTGCCAGCAGCTTAAATTCGGGTGAGCAGTTCTTC
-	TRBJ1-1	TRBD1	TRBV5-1	CASSLGGQTDVLAFF	TGCGCCAGCAGCTTGGGGGGACAGACGGATGTTCTGGCTTTCTTT
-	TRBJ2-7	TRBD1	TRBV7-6	CASSLGRAGGNEQYF	TGTGCCAGCAGCCTGGGCCGGGCAGGGGGCAACGAGCAGTACTTC
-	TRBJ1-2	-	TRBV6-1	CASSESHSRTNYGYTF	TGTGCCAGCAGTGAGTCCCACTCGAGAACTAACTATGGCTACACCTTC
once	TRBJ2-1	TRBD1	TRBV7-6	CASSLGGGQGADEQFF	TGTGCCAGCAGCTTAGGGGGAGGACAGGGTGCGGATGAGCAGTTCTTC
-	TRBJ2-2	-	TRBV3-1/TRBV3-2	CASSQDPAVGELFF	TGTGCCAGCAGCCAAGATCCCGCGGTCGGGGAGCTGTTTTTT
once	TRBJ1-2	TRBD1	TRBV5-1	CASSSGQGPIYGYTF	TGCGCCAGCAGCTCCGGACAGGGGCCCATCTATGGCTACACCTTC
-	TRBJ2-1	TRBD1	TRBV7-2	CASSVKGADEQFF	TGTGCCAGCAGCGTAAAGGGGGCCGATGAGCAGTTCTTC
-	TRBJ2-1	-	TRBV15	CATSRDPSYGEQFF	TGTGCCACCAGCAGAGATCCTAGCTACGGTGAGCAGTTCTTC
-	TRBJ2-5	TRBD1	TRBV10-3	CAIKRQGKETQYF	TGTGCCATCAAGAGACAGGGTAAAGAGACCCAGTACTTC
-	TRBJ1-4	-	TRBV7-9	CASSVGGSPTEKLFF	TGTGCCAGCAGCGTAGGTGGGAGTCCGACGGAAAAACTGTTTTTT
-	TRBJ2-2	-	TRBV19	CASSISVNTGELFF	TGTGCCAGTAGTATATCAGTGAACACCGGGGAGCTGTTTTTT
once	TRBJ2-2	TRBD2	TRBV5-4	CASSPGTRGNTGELFF	TGTGCCAGCAGCCCCGGGACTAGAGGTAACACCGGGGAGCTGTTTTTT
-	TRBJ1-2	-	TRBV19	CASSNRVGYTF	TGTGCCAGTAGCAACAGGGTTGGCTACACCTTC
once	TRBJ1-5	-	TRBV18	CASSPRSSGVNSNQPQHF	TGTGCCAGCTCACCACGTTCCTCAGGGGTTAATAGCAATCAGCCCCAGCATTTT
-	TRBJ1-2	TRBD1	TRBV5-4	CASSSGQVAYGYTF	TGTGCCAGCAGCTCTGGACAGGTGGCCTATGGCTACACCTTC
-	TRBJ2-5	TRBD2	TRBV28	CASTTSGQETQYF	TGTGCCAGCACGACTAGCGGGCAAGAGACCCAGTACTTC
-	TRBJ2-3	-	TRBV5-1	CASSFTGGEDTQYF	TGCGCCAGCAGCTTCACAGGGGGGGAAGATACGCAGTATTTT
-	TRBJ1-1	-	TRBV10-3	CAISESNLRGGTEAFF	TGTGCCATCAGTGAGTCCAATCTAAGGGGGGGCACTGAAGCTTTCTTT
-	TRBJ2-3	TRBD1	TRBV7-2	CASSFQRGQADTQYF	TGTGCCAGCAGCTTCCAGAGGGGGCAGGCAGATACGCAGTATTTT
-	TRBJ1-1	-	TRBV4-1	CASSRDFFGSTEAFF	TGCGCCAGCAGCCGAGACTTCTTTGGGAGCACTGAAGCTTTCTTT
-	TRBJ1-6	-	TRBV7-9	CASSLGAGVDYNSPLHF	TGTGCCAGCAGCTTAGGGGCAGGGGTGGACTATAATTCACCCCTCCACTTT
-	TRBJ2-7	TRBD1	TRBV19	CASSRTGEGYEQYF	TGTGCCAGTAGCCGGACAGGGGAGGGGTACGAGCAGTACTTC
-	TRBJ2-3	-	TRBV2	CASSEYEGVDTQYF	TGTGCCAGCAGTGAATATGAGGGGGTGGATACGCAGTATTTT
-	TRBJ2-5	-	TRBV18	CASSPPTGQETQYF	TGTGCCAGCTCACCACCGACGGGACAAGAGACCCAGTACTTC
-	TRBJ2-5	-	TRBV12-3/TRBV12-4	CASMGLARETQYF	TGTGCCAGCATGGGGCTAGCGAGAGAGACCCAGTACTTC
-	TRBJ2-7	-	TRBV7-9	CASSPRVFRSYEQYF	TGTGCCAGCAGCCCCCGGGTATTCCGAAGCTACGAGCAGTACTTC
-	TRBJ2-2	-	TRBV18	CASSPSQATAGELFF	TGTGCCAGCTCACCATCTCAGGCTACGGCCGGGGAGCTGTTTTTT
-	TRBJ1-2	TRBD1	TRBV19	CASSIYGQGGDGYTF	TGTGCCAGTAGTATATATGGGCAGGGGGGAGATGGCTACACCTTC